The 13 T cell receptor beta chains below were found in one sample sequenced in a study of cytomegalovirus exposure and HLA in healthy donors. PCR was performed using 60 Vbeta and 13 Jbeta primers. Only in-frame clones appear in the TCRdb table, and some are missing; sequencing was by immunoSEQ multiplex PCR. The sample has about 140,000 clones, roughly two thirds seen once; the top ten hold 1% to 1.5%. The sequencing input was PBMCs. Receptors originate from a woman aged 40 to 50 in good health and CMV-seronegative.

The chain's CDR3 is CASRDRVPPYEQYF. The CDR3 bases are TGTGCCAGCAGGGACAGGGTACCACCCTACGAGCAGTACTTC. The chain joins TRBV7-9 to TRBJ2-7; 8 nucleotides agree with TRBD1. The CDR3 length is 14 residues. Trimming cost V 6 bases and J 2 bases; bases outside gene matches: 6. Germline V gene data show CDR1 as SEHNR and CDR2 as FQNEAQ (reference sequence).

In this sample, this clone turned up a few times. The rearrangement uses TRBV27 and TRBJ1-2, with 8 nucleotides matching TRBD1. Unmatched junction bases numbered 7, after V lost 5 bases and J lost 5 bases. From germline, CDR1 is MNHEY and CDR2 SMNVEV (reference sequence). The CDR3 runs 14 residues. CDR3: CASSTLDRVYGYTF. CDR3 sequence (DNA): TGTGCCAGCAGTACTCTGGACAGGGTGTATGGCTACACCTTC.

This sequence joins TRBV18 and TRBJ1-2; 7 bases align to TRBD1. J was trimmed by 1 base and V by 6 bases; bases with no gene match: 11. This CDR3 contains 16 residues. Germline CDR1 and CDR2: KGHSH and LQKENI. CDR3 sequence: CASSPGGQRVNYGYTF. The CDR3 nucleotides read TGTGCCAGCTCCCCCGGGGGACAGCGAGTTAACTATGGCTACACCTTC.

The J gene is TRBJ1-5, the V gene TRBV19; the D is unclear. Trimming removed 6 bases from V and 2 bases from J, with 11 bases in between. CDR1 and CDR2 (germline): LNHDA, SQIVND (reference sequence). The CDR3 sequence is 14 residues long. CDR3 residues: CASSLGLRNQPQHF. The CDR3 DNA follows: TGTGCCAGTAGCCTCGGACTTCGCAATCAGCCCCAGCATTTT.

This clone was detected only a few times. This chain uses TRBV6-5 with TRBJ2-2, with a weak D call TRBD1 (6 bases). In germline, CDR1 is MNHEY, CDR2 SVGAGI. The CDR3 spans 15 residues. Trimming cost V 5 bases and J 7 bases, with 17 bases left between them. The CDR3 loop is CASSPMGASGGELFF. The CDR3 region has the DNA TGTGCCAGCAGTCCCATGGGGGCGAGCGGCGGGGAGCTGTTTTTT.

The chain employs TRBV4-1 and TRBJ2-3, with 7 nucleotides matching TRBD2. V trimming: 1 base; J trimming: 2 bases; junction bases outside the gene matches: 6. Germline V gene lookup returns CDR1 MGHRA and CDR2 YSYEKL. This CDR3 has 16 amino acids. CDR3 in DNA: TGCGCCAGCAGCCAAGGGACGGGGGGATACACAGATACGCAGTATTTT. This encodes CASSQGTGGYTDTQYF.

This chain uses TRBV5-4 with TRBJ2-3, with D tentatively TRBD1 (5 bases). Trimming pared 0 bases from V and 3 bases from J, leaving 11 bases between. This CDR3 region has 15 residues. Germline CDR1 SGHNT, CDR2 YYREEE (reference sequence). The CDR3 sequence is CASSLDRQTTDTQYF. In DNA form, the CDR3 reads TGTGCCAGCAGCTTGGACAGGCAAACTACAGATACGCAGTATTTT.

J is TRBJ2-4 and V is TRBV19, with D possibly matching TRBD1 (5 bases). CDR3 length: 14 residues. V lost 3 bases and J 6 bases, leaving 12 bases between the germline ends. The germline gives CDR1 LNHDA, CDR2 SQIVND (reference sequence). The chain's CDR3 is CASSMAQGRNIQYF. The CDR3 coding sequence is TGTGCCAGTAGTATGGCCCAGGGTCGAAACATTCAGTACTTC.

This clone was detected only a few times. The chain links TRBV5-4 to TRBJ1-1, with a tentative D call TRBD1 (5 bases). The germline gives CDR1 SGHNT, CDR2 YYREEE (reference sequence). Between the trimmed V and J ends, which lost 5 bases and 7 bases, there was a span of 12 bases. This CDR3 region has 12 residues. For the CDR3, the DNA is TGTGCCAGCAGTGGCCTGGGGGGTGAAGCTTTCTTT. Translating it yields CASSGLGGEAFF.

This clone was counted a few times. CDR3 nucleotides: TGTGCCACCAGCCCCATACAGGGGGCGAGAGGTCACACTGAAGCTTTCTTT. This translates into CATSPIQGARGHTEAFF. This chain joins TRBV15 and TRBJ1-1, with TRBD1 matching 9 bases. The CDR3 consists of 17 residues. Germline CDR1 reads LNHNV; CDR2 reads YYDKDF (reference sequence). Germline trimming cut 5 bases from V and 3 bases from J; bases unmatched to any gene: 13.

The V gene is TRBV10-3, the J gene TRBJ2-2; D perhaps matches TRBD2 (6 bases). With 7 bases removed from V and 0 bases from J, the gap between germline ends came to 12 bases. The CDR3 is 15 residues long. CDR1 is ENHRY, CDR2 SYGVKD, per germline. CDR3 sequence reads: CAITGGGTNTGELFF. Here the CDR3 DNA reads TGTGCCATCACCGGTGGGGGGACGAACACCGGGGAGCTGTTTTTT.

The rearrangement links TRBV19 to TRBJ1-1, with D maybe TRBD1 (5 bases). Germline V lookup: CDR1 LNHDA, CDR2 SQIVND (reference sequence). The CDR3 length is 14 residues. V shed 5 bases and J shed 6 bases, with 16 bases lying between them. The CDR3 bases are TGTGCCAGTAGTCAGACTCAGGGTGTCGCTGAAGCTTTCTTT. As protein: CASSQTQGVAEAFF.

The chain uses TRBV25-1 and TRBJ1-6; possible D gene TRBD1, 5 bases. This CDR3 region has 15 residues. V lost 5 bases to trimming and J lost 6 bases, with 14 bases between them. Germline V gives CDR1 MGHDK, CDR2 SYGVNS. The CDR3 nucleotides read TGTGCCAGCAGTCCGGGGGAACTAGGTAATTCACCCCTCCACTTT. Amino acid sequence: CASSPGELGNSPLHF.